This passage covers 23 T cell receptor beta chains from one sample sequenced in a study of T cell responses to AZD1222 COVID-19 vaccine. The method was immunoSEQ multiplex PCR; TCRdb's version includes in-frame clones alone and lacks a portion of them. The sample contains 93,000 or so clones, about nine tenths of which appear only once. The source was peripheral blood, collected on day 0 of AZD1222 vaccination. These receptors originate from an adult in good health.

This clone appeared once. V and J are TRBV28 and TRBJ2-3, with D possibly matching TRBD2 (6 bases). CDR1 is MDHEN and CDR2 is SYDVKM in the germline V gene. This CDR3 is 17 amino acids long. V shed 1 base and J shed 6 bases, with 20 bases lying between them. CDR3: CASSLLGSAGPGDTQYF. DNA for the CDR3: TGTGCCAGCAGTTTATTAGGCTCGGCGGGGCCCGGGGATACGCAGTATTTT.

This chain uses TRBV24-1 with TRBJ2-1, with a possible D match to TRBD1 (7 bases). The CDR3 contains 15 residues. Germline CDR1 and CDR2: KGHDR and SFDVKD. The V gene lost 3 bases and the J gene lost 7 bases, with 15 bases spanning the gap. The CDR3, as DNA: TGTGCCACCAGTGATCCCGCGGGACAGACAAATGAGCAGTTCTTC. Its translation is CATSDPAGQTNEQFF.

This sequence joins TRBV18 and TRBJ2-5; the match to TRBD2 covers 12 bases. There are 20 residues in the CDR3. Trimming at V came to 2 bases and at J to 2 bases, leaving 15 bases not matched to a gene. CDR1 is KGHSH and CDR2 is LQKENI in the germline V gene. The CDR3 loop is CASSPAGTATSGRIQETQYF. CDR3 sequence (DNA): TGTGCCAGCTCACCAGCGGGGACGGCTACTAGCGGGAGGATTCAAGAGACCCAGTACTTC.

This CDR3 is CASSQTVTHTGELFF. For the CDR3, the DNA is TGTGCCAGCAGTCAGACAGTTACTCACACCGGGGAGCTGTTTTTT. The chain joins TRBV6-5 to TRBJ2-2, with a possible D match to TRBD1 (5 bases). V lost 5 bases and J 3 bases, leaving 13 bases between the germline ends. Germline V gene data show CDR1 as MNHEY and CDR2 as SVGAGI. This CDR3 region has 15 residues.

V and J are TRBV3-1 (or the pseudogene TRBV3-2) and TRBJ2-3, with 10 bases aligning to TRBD2. CDR1 is LGHDT and CDR2 is YNNKEL in the germline V gene (reference sequence). The CDR3 covers 17 residues. With 4 bases clipped from V and 6 bases from J, the junction kept 13 bases outside the gene matches. DNA of the CDR3: TGTGCCAGCAGCCTCTCCTCTAGCGGGAGACAGGGGGATACGCAGTATTTT. The encoded protein is CASSLSSSGRQGDTQYF.

The J gene is TRBJ2-7, the V gene TRBV7-2, with TRBD2 matching 8 bases. From germline, CDR1 is SGHTA and CDR2 FQGNSA. The CDR3 length is 15 residues. After removal of 3 bases from V and 1 base from J, the junction contained 5 bases not matched to a gene. As DNA, the CDR3 is TGTGCCAGCAGCTTGGCCGGGAGGGTGTCCTACGAGCAGTACTTC. It codes for CASSLAGRVSYEQYF.

The CDR3 is CATRQFDQPQHF. The CDR3 DNA is TGTGCCACCCGACAGTTCGATCAGCCCCAGCATTTT. The chain employs TRBV19 and TRBJ1-5; perhaps TRBD1 as D (5 bases). The CDR3 runs 12 residues. Trimming took off 10 bases at V and 5 bases at J, with 12 bases between the two ends. Looked up from germline, CDR1 is LNHDA and CDR2 is SQIVND (reference sequence).

This clone appeared a single time. The genes are TRBV5-4 and TRBJ1-1; 7 bases align to TRBD1. The germline V gene has CDR1 SGHNT and CDR2 YYREEE (reference sequence). The J segment lost 1 base and the V segment lost 6 bases, leaving 18 bases of the junction unmatched. This CDR3 comprises 18 residues. CDR3 in amino acids: CASKPNLGAGGENTEAFF. The CDR3, as DNA: TGTGCCAGCAAACCCAACCTCGGGGCAGGGGGTGAGAACACTGAAGCTTTCTTT.

The DNA of the CDR3 is TGTGCCAGCAGTGAAGCTGGGACAGGGGCTTACGAGCAGTACTTC. Encoded protein: CASSEAGTGAYEQYF. The gene calls are TRBV6-1 and TRBJ2-7; 10 bases are a match to TRBD1. V lost 0 bases and J lost 4; bases outside the gene matches: 3. Germline CDR1 reads MNHNS; CDR2 reads SASEGT. The CDR3 has 15 residues.

This clone showed up just a few times. The chain uses TRBV2 and TRBJ1-1; D is ambiguous. The CDR3 runs 12 residues. Trimming cost V 2 bases and J 1 base, with 2 bases left between them. CDR1 SNHLY and CDR2 FYNNEI come from the germline V gene. The CDR3 DNA is TGTGCCAGCAGTGAATGGAACACTGAAGCTTTCTTT. This codes for CASSEWNTEAFF.

CDR3 in DNA: TGTGCCAGAAGCCGCAAACGTGTCCGAGCTCCCAAAAACATTCAGTACTTC. Translation gives CARSRKRVRAPKNIQYF. The genes are TRBV5-3 and TRBJ2-4; the D is unclear. TRBV5-3 is known as an ORF, though its function is uncertain. Deletions cut 4 bases from V and 2 bases from J, with 19 bases between. The CDR3 sequence is 17 residues long.

This chain connects TRBV28 to TRBJ1-1, with D perhaps TRBD1 (6 bases). V lost 5 bases, J lost 8 bases, and 24 bases lay in between. Germline V gene data show CDR1 as MDHEN and CDR2 as SYDVKM. This CDR3 is 16 amino acids long. The CDR3 region is CASSAAIGGGAIEAFF. The CDR3 DNA reads as TGTGCCAGCAGTGCCGCAATAGGGGGAGGTGCGATCGAAGCTTTCTTT.

The genes are TRBV28 and TRBJ1-5; 9 positions match TRBD1. CDR1 MDHEN and CDR2 SYDVKM come from the germline V gene. The ends lost 4 bases at V and 7 bases at J; junction bases unmatched: 5. The CDR3 has 14 amino acids. As DNA, the CDR3 is TGTGCCAGCAGTTCAGACAGGGGGGCCCAGCCCCAGCATTTT. Translating it yields CASSSDRGAQPQHF. The full variable domain, in which reference TRBV28 and TRBJ1-5 provide the parts outside the CDR3, is DVKVTQSSRYLVKRTGEKVFLECVQDMDHENMFWYRQDPGLGLRLIYFSYDVKMKEKGDIPEGYSVSREKKERFSLILESASTNQTSMYLCASSSDRGAQPQHFGDGTRLSIL.

V is TRBV6-5 and J is TRBJ2-1; 8 bases are a match to TRBD1. The CDR3 length is 14 residues. CDR1 MNHEY and CDR2 SVGAGI come from the germline V gene. Losses at the gene ends were 5 bases for V and 4 bases for J; bases not matched to a gene: 4. Written as DNA, the CDR3 is TGTGCCAGCAGTCCGGGGACAGGATACAATGAGCAGTTCTTC. The encoded protein is CASSPGTGYNEQFF.

This clone was detected once. Sequence at one end of the junction differs from germline and may be a read error. The CDR3 DNA reads as TGTGCCAGCAGCTTCCTTTCCTCCAATGAGCAGTTCTTC. Translation gives CASSFLSSNEQFF. This chain uses TRBV7-3 with TRBJ2-1; no definite D call. CDR1 SGHTA and CDR2 FQGTGA come from the germline V gene. The CDR3 has 13 amino acids.

The chain links TRBV5-1 to TRBJ1-2; 7 bases line up with TRBD1. V trimming: 0 bases; J trimming: 4 bases; junction bases outside the gene matches: 3. Germline values: CDR1 SGHRS, CDR2 YFSETQ. The CDR3 is 14 residues long. The CDR3 DNA reads TGCGCCAGCAGCTTGGACAGGGGCGCCTATGGCTACACCTTC. This codes for CASSLDRGAYGYTF.

CDR3 nucleotide sequence: TGTGCCAGCAGCTTAGTTGTTAACAATGAGCAGTTCTTC. Translated, it gives CASSLVVNNEQFF. V usage is TRBV7-3 and J usage is TRBJ2-1; the D is unclear. The V end lost 2 bases, the J end lost 5 bases, and 7 bases lay between the germline ends. The germline V gene has CDR1 SGHTA and CDR2 FQGTGA. This CDR3 contains 13 residues.

V is TRBV29-1 and J is TRBJ2-7; tentative D call: TRBD2 (6 bases). The V end lost 0 bases, the J end lost 7 bases, and 16 bases lay between the germline ends. Germline loops: CDR1 SQVTM, CDR2 ANQGSEA. This CDR3 has 14 amino acids. The chain's CDR3 is CSVEEEGLGFEQYF. Here the CDR3 DNA reads TGCAGCGTTGAAGAGGAGGGTCTGGGGTTTGAGCAGTACTTC.

This clone was seen once. V is TRBV28 and J is TRBJ2-7; tentative D call: TRBD2 (5 bases). The germline V and J ends were trimmed by 5 bases and 7 bases, with 21 bases remaining between them. The CDR3 contains 15 residues. Germline lookup yields CDR1 MDHEN and CDR2 SYDVKM. The CDR3 loop reads CASSPLLAQTGEQYF. In nucleotides, the CDR3 is TGTGCCAGCAGTCCCCTGTTGGCCCAGACGGGGGAGCAGTACTTC.

The J gene is TRBJ2-1, the V gene TRBV5-5; D possibly matches TRBD1 or TRBD2 (7 bases each). The germline V gene encodes CDR1 SGHKS and CDR2 YYEKEE (reference sequence). V was clipped by 0 bases and J by 2 bases, with 12 bases between them. The CDR3 totals 16 residues. CDR3: CASSLEGAGAYNEQFF. CDR3 coding DNA: TGTGCCAGCAGCTTGGAGGGGGCGGGGGCCTACAATGAGCAGTTCTTC.

Notes on this clone: One end of the junction is discordant with germline, which a read error may explain. V and J are TRBV14 and TRBJ2-7; D not certain. The CDR3 spans 13 residues. CDR1 is SGHDN, CDR2 FVKESK, per germline. The CDR3 spells CASSQELTPLPHF. CDR3 sequence (DNA): TGTGCCAGCAGCCAAGAGTTGACTCCCCTACCCCACTTC.

The gene calls are TRBV6-5 and TRBJ2-1, with 9 bases that match TRBD1. Germline V gene sequence: CDR1 MNHEY, CDR2 SVGAGI. V shed 2 bases, J shed 7 bases, and the junction held 6 bases outside the gene matches. The CDR3 totals 15 residues. This CDR3 is CASSYRDREFNEQFF. In DNA form, the CDR3 reads TGTGCCAGCAGTTACAGGGACAGGGAGTTTAATGAGCAGTTCTTC.

The rearrangement uses TRBV19 and TRBJ2-7; D is unresolved. Germline V CDR1 and CDR2: LNHDA, SQIVND (reference sequence). Trimming removed 5 bases from V and 0 bases from J, with 8 bases in between. The length of the CDR3 is 13 residues. CDR3 in DNA: TGTGCCAGTAGTTTGTCAGACTCCTACGAGCAGTACTTC. Encoded protein: CASSLSDSYEQYF.